This T cell receptor beta chain was obtained from a study of beta chain features in type 1 diabetes. Study results and limitations: Individuals with type 1 diabetes displayed fewer insertions and more deletions at VDJ junctions. Shorter templates might be favored by PCR, equally in patients and controls.

All of the isolated RNA was reverse transcribed, so expressed TCRB transcripts were sequenced. Profiled with immunoSEQ multiplex PCR; TCRdb holds only in-frame clones, not every one. The table includes under 950,000 clones, under 20% detected once. Markers CD45RO/CCR7/CD25/CD127/CD95/CD27 served to sort CD4+ naive, central memory, regulatory and stem cell-like memory cells. With regard to this clone: No antigen is known for it.

The CDR3 totals 17 residues. Germline lookup yields CDR1 LNHNV and CDR2 YYDKDF (reference sequence). J lost 2 bases, V lost 2 bases, and 4 bases had no gene match. This rearrangement joins TRBV15 to TRBJ2-3; 13 nucleotides align to TRBD2. This sequence originates from a woman in her late teens or twenties in good health. Sequencing was performed on naive CD4+ T cells from blood. CDR3 DNA sequence: TGTGCCACCAGCAGATTACTAGCGGGAGGGATCACAGATACGCAGTATTTT. As protein: CATSRLLAGGITDTQYF.